What follows are 9 T cell receptor beta chains derived from one specimen sequenced in a study of blood T cell repertoires in COVID-19. Data came from immunoSEQ multiplex PCR; TCRdb stores just in-frame clones and leaves some out. The repertoire holds about 170,000 clones, with roughly 93% as singletons. The sample comprised peripheral blood. The source of these receptors is a woman aged 45-65 years with acute or convalescent COVID-19.

J is TRBJ2-7 and V is TRBV7-2; no reliable D call. The V and J ends lost 5 bases and 7 bases respectively, with 15 bases between them. CDR1 and CDR2 from the germline V gene are SGHTA and FQGNSA. The CDR3 is 13 residues long. CDR3 sequence: CASSPIPEREQYF. DNA for the CDR3: TGTGCCAGCAGCCCGATTCCTGAGCGTGAGCAGTACTTC.

This chain connects TRBV7-9 to TRBJ2-7, with no clear D. V lost 5 bases to trimming and J lost 0 bases, with 17 bases between them. The germline gives CDR1 SEHNR, CDR2 FQNEAQ (reference sequence). CDR3 length: 16 residues. CDR3 nucleotide sequence: TGTGCCAGCAGCCGGGTTGAGGCGGCGGTCTCCTACGAGCAGTACTTC. Translating it yields CASSRVEAAVSYEQYF.

J is TRBJ2-7 and V is TRBV6-6, with TRBD2 identical over 12 bases. The CDR3 spans 16 residues. The germline gives CDR1 MNHNY, CDR2 SVGAGI (reference sequence). The ends lost 7 bases at V and 3 bases at J; junction bases unmatched: 10. CDR3: CASTVGRLAGDYEQYF. In DNA, the CDR3 is TGTGCCAGCACGGTGGGCAGACTAGCGGGAGACTACGAGCAGTACTTC.

The genes are TRBV7-2 and TRBJ2-5, with TRBD2 matching over 8 bases. CDR1 SGHTA and CDR2 FQGNSA come from the germline V gene. V lost 7 bases to trimming and J lost 0 bases; unmatched junction nucleotides: 4. The CDR3 is made up of 14 amino acids. The CDR3 nucleotides read TGTGCCAGCACCCGGGGGGGGAACCAAGAGACCCAGTACTTC. Its protein is CASTRGGNQETQYF.

CDR3 coding DNA: TGTGCCAGTAGGAAAACGGGAGGATTTTATGAAAAACTGTTTTTT. Its translation is CASRKTGGFYEKLFF. This chain uses TRBV19 with TRBJ1-4; D not certain. Germline V gives CDR1 LNHDA, CDR2 SQIVND (reference sequence). There are 15 residues in the CDR3. Trimming left V 6 bases short and J 6 bases short, with 17 bases between.

The chain joins TRBV28 to TRBJ1-1, with D possibly TRBD1 on 6 matching bases. The CDR3 has 13 amino acids. V lost 5 bases and J lost 6, with 13 bases in between. Germline V gene data show CDR1 as MDHEN and CDR2 as SYDVKM. CDR3 DNA: TGTGCCAGCAGTCCCCCCTACAGGGCTGAAGCTTTCTTT. This translates into CASSPPYRAEAFF.

The genes are TRBV3-1 (or the pseudogene TRBV3-2) and TRBJ2-1, with D tentatively TRBD2 (7 bases). CDR3 length equals 18 residues. CDR1 LGHDT and CDR2 YNNKEL come from the germline V gene (reference sequence). V was trimmed by 3 bases and J by 7 bases, leaving 25 bases between them. CDR3 sequence (DNA): TGTGCCAGCAGCCACCCGAACGGGGAGGGGGGAACCCGGAATGAGCAGTTCTTC. Its protein product is CASSHPNGEGGTRNEQFF.

The CDR3 nucleotides are TGTGCCAGCAGCCACCGGGAGCGGGGTTCCTACAATGAGCAGTTCTTC. As protein: CASSHRERGSYNEQFF. The rearrangement joins TRBV6-2 or TRBV6-3 to TRBJ2-1; 7 bases are shared with TRBD2. Germline V gene data show CDR1 as MNHEY and CDR2 as SVGEGT. Germline trimming cut 6 bases from V and 1 base from J; bases unmatched to any gene: 9. This CDR3 comprises 16 residues.

The CDR3 protein is CASSSRGSYNSPLHF. For the CDR3, the DNA is TGTGCCAGCAGCTCCAGGGGATCCTATAATTCACCCCTCCACTTT. The chain is built from TRBV5-6 and TRBJ1-6; TRBD1 might be the D (6 bases). Germline V gene data show CDR1 as SGHDT and CDR2 as YYEEEE. The CDR3 sequence is 15 residues long. V lost 3 bases, J lost 1 base, and 8 bases lay in between.